Presented here are 9 T cell receptor beta chains from one specimen sequenced in a study of blood T cells in healthy people across ages. A sample-barcoded 5' primer and a J-beta primer mix were used in a second PCR of about 7 to 12 cycles. Via MiXCR, TCRdb re-called the 5' RACE reads, giving one row per CDR3 protein. The profile shows 800,000 or so distinct CDR3 sequences, approximately 25% of them singletons. These same records also appear under a second study, on T cells of mothers and their children.

The source material was blood. The receptors were gathered from a boy younger than 18 in good health.

CDR3 in DNA: TGCGCCAGCAGCCCGGGGACAGGCTACGAGAAGTACTTC. It is translated as CASSPGTGYEKYF. The V and J genes are TRBV4-3 and TRBJ2-5; TRBD1 aligns across 8 bases. The CDR3 loop spans 13 amino acids. The germline V gene has CDR1 LGHNA and CDR2 YSLEER. The V and J ends lost 4 bases and 12 bases, in that order; junction bases with no gene match: 10.

The J gene is TRBJ1-1, the V gene TRBV7-9, with D possibly being TRBD1 (6 bases). The CDR3 extends over 15 amino acids. V lost 1 base and J lost 3, with 12 bases in between. Germline V gene data show CDR1 as SEHNR and CDR2 as FQNEAQ (reference sequence). This chain's CDR3 is CASSLEGGAYTEAFF. CDR3 sequence (DNA): TGTGCCAGCAGCTTAGAGGGGGGGGCGTACACTGAAGCTTTCTTT.

J is TRBJ1-4 and V is TRBV20-1; the D is unclear. Trimming pared 0 bases from V and 0 bases from J, leaving 5 bases between. This CDR3 is 14 amino acids long. CDR1 DFQATT and CDR2 SNEGSKA come from the germline V gene (reference sequence). The CDR3, as DNA: TGCAGTGCTAGAGACAGTACAACTAATGAAAAACTGTTTTTT. Its protein product is CSARDSTTNEKLFF.

The chain has TRBV9 and TRBJ2-1; maybe TRBD1 (6 bases). Per the germline V gene, CDR1 is SGDLS and CDR2 is YYNGEE. CDR3 length: 17 residues. The ends were cut back, 0 bases at V and 0 bases at J, with 13 bases in the middle. The CDR3: CASSVDPRGSSYNEQFF. CDR3 bases: TGTGCCAGCAGCGTAGACCCCAGGGGCAGCTCCTACAATGAGCAGTTCTTC.

This clonotype was seen a handful of times. This rearrangement joins TRBV28 to TRBJ2-3, with 12 bases lining up with TRBD2. The CDR3 sequence is 17 residues long. The germline CDR1 and CDR2 sequences are MDHEN and SYDVKM. Losses at the gene ends were 7 bases for V and 5 bases for J; bases not matched to a gene: 13. The CDR3 here is CASTTGTSGRWIDTQYF. As DNA, the CDR3 is TGTGCCAGCACCACCGGGACTAGCGGGCGGTGGATAGATACGCAGTATTTT.

The sample holds a few counts of this clonotype. Here the CDR3 reads CSARPPLGENYGYTF. Here the CDR3 DNA reads TGCAGTGCTCGTCCCCCTTTAGGAGAAAACTATGGCTACACCTTC. The J gene is TRBJ1-2, the V gene TRBV20-1; D not resolved. This CDR3 has 15 residues. Germline-derived CDR1 and CDR2 are DFQATT and SNEGSKA (reference sequence). V was trimmed by 5 bases and J by 2 bases, leaving 18 bases between them.

This chain links TRBV20-1 with TRBJ2-5; D is unresolved. The CDR3 sequence is 11 residues long. Trimming took off 6 bases at V and 9 bases at J, with 14 bases between the two ends. Germline CDR1 and CDR2: DFQATT and SNEGSKA (reference sequence). CDR3 in DNA: TGCAGTGCGGTGGGATTATGGGCCCAGTACTTC. Its protein is CSAVGLWAQYF.

The rearrangement uses TRBV20-1 and TRBJ1-2; D is unclear. This CDR3 comprises 15 residues. V gave up 3 bases and J gave up 4 bases, with 18 bases separating them. CDR1 DFQATT and CDR2 SNEGSKA come from the germline V gene (reference sequence). This CDR3 reads CSARAPEAGSYGYTF. In DNA, the CDR3 is TGCAGTGCTAGGGCCCCTGAGGCAGGCTCCTATGGCTACACCTTC.

The chain is built from TRBV10-3 and TRBJ2-5; D uncertain. Judging by the DNA end, TRBJ2-1 fits better; the J call may be wrong. The CDR3 totals 11 residues. The germline V gene encodes CDR1 ENHRY and CDR2 SYGVKD. The CDR3 nucleotides read TGTGCCATCAGTGAGTTGAGTGAGCAGTTCTTC. This gives the protein CAISELSEQFF.